The present TCR beta chain was sequenced within a study of CXCR3 chemokines and chemotherapy response in bladder cancer. TCRdb ran MiXCR on the PCR reads and lists one entry per CDR3 protein. The sample yields several thousand distinct CDR3 sequences, about 15% seen once. This CDR3 spans 15 amino acids. Germline assignment: CDR1 LNHDA and CDR2 SQIVND (reference sequence). J gave up 5 bases and V 3 bases, and 6 bases lay outside the gene matches. This clonotype has ten or more counts. The material was obtained from a patient whose treatment included neoadjuvant chemotherapy. This sequence originates from a human donor with bladder cancer that responded to neoadjuvant chemotherapy. The V and J genes are TRBV19 and TRBJ1-4, with 7 bases that match TRBD1. The CDR3 nucleotides are TGTGCCAGTAGTATCCGGGACAGAGGCAATGAAAAACTGTTTTTT. It encodes CASSIRDRGNEKLFF.